The clone carrying this T cell receptor beta chain was seen ten or more times. This entry comes from a study of neurological immune-mediated disorders. Libraries used 2 million unsorted PBMCs kept frozen in RNAlater. In germline, CDR1 is SGHVS, CDR2 FQNEAQ. J lost 4 bases, V lost 7 bases, and 8 bases had no gene match. This CDR3 contains 15 residues. With 10-nucleotide random UMIs included, cDNA was synthesized by 5'RACE. TCRdb reprocessed the 5' RACE reads with MiXCR, giving one entry per CDR3 protein. The sample yields about 20,000 distinct CDR3 sequences, more than 2% seen once. The specimen sequenced was PBMCs. V usage is TRBV7-8 and J usage is TRBJ2-5, with 11 bases matching TRBD2. The TCR originated in a young woman with multiple sclerosis. In nucleotides, the CDR3 is TGTGCCAGCACCTACTTAGGACTAGCGGGAGAGACCCAGTACTTC. Protein: CASTYLGLAGETQYF.